Below, 7 T cell receptor beta chains from the same sample are listed, as sequenced in a study of neurological immune-mediated disorders. TCRdb re-called the 5' RACE reads through MiXCR, storing one row per CDR3 protein. The table lists about 46,000 distinct CDR3 sequences, 4.5% of them singletons. The sequenced sample was PBMCs. The receptor source for this set is an older woman with multiple sclerosis.

This clonotype showed up many times. The CDR3 reads CASSSRQGAANEQFF. The CDR3 region has the DNA TGCGCCAGCAGCTCGAGACAGGGGGCGGCCAATGAGCAGTTCTTC. The rearrangement joins TRBV5-1 to TRBJ2-1; 10 positions agree with TRBD1. The ends lost 3 bases at V and 6 bases at J; junction bases unmatched: 6. The CDR3 contains 15 residues. CDR1 is SGHRS, CDR2 YFSETQ, per germline.

Many counts were recorded for this clonotype. This chain connects TRBV5-1 to TRBJ1-1, with unresolved D. Germline V gene lookup returns CDR1 SGHRS and CDR2 YFSETQ. The CDR3 consists of 17 residues. V lost 0 bases and J 1 base, leaving 16 bases between the germline ends. The CDR3 region is CASSLAFGVGGNTEAFF. CDR3 DNA sequence: TGCGCCAGCAGCTTGGCTTTCGGGGTTGGAGGGAACACTGAAGCTTTCTTT. The complete variable domain, with remaining parts taken from reference TRBV5-1 and TRBJ1-1, reads KAGVTQTPRYLIKTRGQQVTLSCSPISGHRSVSWYQQTPGQGLQFLFEYFSETQRNKGNFPGRFSGRQFSNSRSEMNVSTLELGDSALYLCASSLAFGVGGNTEAFFGQGTRLTVV.

This clonotype appeared many times. Here the CDR3 reads CAISSFQETQYF. The CDR3 DNA sequence: TGTGCCATCAGCAGTTTTCAAGAGACCCAGTACTTC. The chain carries TRBV10-3 and TRBJ2-5; no firm D call. This CDR3 has 12 residues. The V end was cut by 6 bases, the J end by 2 bases, with 7 bases between. Germline V gene data show CDR1 as ENHRY and CDR2 as SYGVKD.

This clonotype came up many times. This chain joins TRBV20-1 and TRBJ2-3; unclear D gene. The ends were cut back, 3 bases at V and 4 bases at J, with 8 bases in the middle. The CDR3 has 12 amino acids. Looked up from germline, CDR1 is DFQATT and CDR2 is SNEGSKA (reference sequence). CDR3 sequence: CSASQGPDTQYF. CDR3 coding DNA: TGCAGTGCTAGTCAAGGACCAGATACGCAGTATTTT.

This chain links TRBV5-1 with TRBJ2-1; perhaps D is TRBD1 or TRBD2 (5 bases each). This CDR3 region has 13 residues. Germline V gene data show CDR1 as SGHRS and CDR2 as YFSETQ. V was cut by 4 bases and J by 5 bases, with 10 bases left in between. CDR3 bases: TGCGCCAGCAGCCAGGGACCCCACAATGAGCAGTTCTTC. Residues: CASSQGPHNEQFF.

This clonotype appeared many times. This chain connects TRBV7-2 to TRBJ1-1, with TRBD1 as a possible D gene (5 bases). Germline assignment: CDR1 SGHTA and CDR2 FQGNSA. This CDR3 is built from 11 residues. V was shortened by 4 bases and J by 10 bases, with 10 bases between the two germline ends. CDR3 coding DNA: TGTGCCAGCAGCTGGGGGTGGGGAGCTTTCTTT. Its protein product is CASSWGWGAFF.

This clonotype came up many times. The chain couples TRBV10-3 to TRBJ2-5; 10 nucleotides agree with TRBD2. The V segment lost 2 bases and the J segment 2 bases; nucleotides outside the gene matches: 8. Germline lookup yields CDR1 ENHRY and CDR2 SYGVKD. This CDR3 spans 17 amino acids. CDR3 sequence (DNA): TGTGCCATCAGTGAGGGACTAGCGGAGAAGGCACAAGAGACCCAGTACTTC. It specifies CAISEGLAEKAQETQYF.